A selection of T cell receptor beta chains follows, all from one sample in a study of TIL therapy for anti-PD-1-resistant metastatic lung cancer. This table comes from immunoSEQ multiplex PCR, and its TCRdb copy is limited to in-frame clones, with some not included. This sample carries tens of thousands of clones, around 85% of them seen once, and the ten largest clones take approximately 5%. This specimen was blood, taken at baseline. The receptors shown here come from a person aged 25 to 79 with non-small cell lung cancer. Each CDR3 is given with its conserved first and last residue. The D gene is left open where the match is weak. Clone sizes are given selectively: once, few, many, or a class where the clone is expanded.

J	V	D	size	DNA	CDR3
TRBJ1-2	TRBV27	TRBD1	.	TGTGCCAGCAGTTTGGCCCCATCCCAGGGGGGATTACGCTACACCTTC	CASSLAPSQGGLRYTF
TRBJ1-6	TRBV19	TRBD1	.	TGTGCCAGTAGTCCTCGGGACAGGGGGGGGCATTCACCCCTCCACTTT	CASSPRDRGGHSPLHF
TRBJ2-7	TRBV6-2/TRBV6-3	.	.	TGTGCCAGCAGTATGGGTCGCAGCTCCTACGAGCAGTACTTC	CASSMGRSSYEQYF
TRBJ2-7	TRBV6-2/TRBV6-3	TRBD1	.	TGTGCCAGCAGTTACCGTTGGACAGGAACCCCGTACGAGCAGTACTTC	CASSYRWTGTPYEQYF
TRBJ2-7	TRBV2	TRBD1	.	TGTGCCAGCAGCGAACAGGGGTCCTACGAGCAGTACTTC	CASSEQGSYEQYF
TRBJ2-1	TRBV7-2	.	.	TGTGCCAGCAGCTTAGCGGCGGGGAGCTCCTACAATGAGCAGTTCTTC	CASSLAAGSSYNEQFF
TRBJ1-3	TRBV12-3/TRBV12-4	.	.	TGTGCCAGCCGGGACCACTCTGGAAACACCATATATTTT	CASRDHSGNTIYF
TRBJ2-1	TRBV27	TRBD2	.	TGTGCCAGCAGTTTAGAGGTTAGCGGGAGCGGTTACTCCTACAATGAGCAGTTCTTC	CASSLEVSGSGYSYNEQFF
TRBJ2-1	TRBV7-2	.	few	TGTGCCAGCAGCTTTGGGTACAATGAGCAGTTCTTC	CASSFGYNEQFF
TRBJ2-6	TRBV6-5	.	.	TGTGCCAGCACCGCTGGGGCCAACGTCCTGACTTTC	CASTAGANVLTF
TRBJ2-3	TRBV9	.	.	TGTGCCAGCAGCCCCCAACCCGACTCGACAGATACGCAGTATTTT	CASSPQPDSTDTQYF
TRBJ1-2	TRBV28	.	.	TGTGCCAGCAGTCCCGGGACGGGGAGATCGGGGGCCTATGGCTACACCTTC	CASSPGTGRSGAYGYTF
TRBJ2-3	TRBV7-9	.	once	TGTGCCAGCAGCCCAGACAGTAGCACAGATACGCAGTATTTT	CASSPDSSTDTQYF
TRBJ1-4	TRBV9	.	.	TGTGCCAGCAGCGCCCCGGTAGGAACAACTAATGAAAAACTGTTTTTT	CASSAPVGTTNEKLFF
TRBJ2-7	TRBV14	TRBD1	.	TGTGCCAGCAGCCAATCAGGGGGCTGCGCGGGGATGCCCTACGAGCAGTACTTC	CASSQSGGCAGMPYEQYF
TRBJ2-3	TRBV11-2	.	.	TGTGCCAGCAGCCCGCCGGTTGGGGCCGAGATCACAGATACGCAGTATTTT	CASSPPVGAEITDTQYF
TRBJ1-2	TRBV15	.	once	TGTGCCACCAGCAGAGATCTTTGGAGGGGAGGATATGGCTACACCTTC	CATSRDLWRGGYGYTF
TRBJ2-1	TRBV11-2	TRBD2	medium-sized	TGTGCCAGCAGCTATCGGACTAGCGGCAACTCCTACAATGAGCAGTTCTTC	CASSYRTSGNSYNEQFF
TRBJ2-7	TRBV30	.	.	TGTGCCTGGAGTGTACCAGGTACCCCCGCTTACGAGCAGTACTTC	CAWSVPGTPAYEQYF